This entry is about one TCR beta chain. Its matching antigen is unknown. Preparation of TCR beta libraries was done by quantitative 5'-RACE with molecular barcodes. A single record per CDR3 protein comes from TCRdb applying MiXCR to the 5' RACE reads. The repertoire holds 390,000 or so distinct CDR3 sequences, with 20% to 25% as singletons. Germline CDR1 reads SGHAT; CDR2 reads FQNNGV. This CDR3 has 15 residues. The V end was cut by 5 bases, the J end by 0 bases, with 10 bases between. The data are from a study of CD8 T cells in ankylosing spondylitis. Study results and caveats: A motif in TCR beta, a set of about eight highly homologous variants, appeared characteristic of ankylosing spondylitis blood. Some of these motif variants have turned up before, in reports on reactive arthritis synovial fluid and blood. From matched ankylosing spondylitis synovial fluid, disease-linked clones were reportedly recovered at significantly enriched levels.

The receptor was isolated from a male donor with ankylosing spondylitis. Sequencing used blood, either unsorted or a sorted T cell fraction (not recorded which). This chain joins TRBV11-2 and TRBJ2-2; D possibly corresponds to TRBD2 (6 bases). CDR3 residues: CASSVSGTNTGELFF. In DNA, the CDR3 is TGTGCCAGCAGCGTTAGCGGCACGAACACCGGGGAGCTGTTTTTT.